What follows are 30 T cell receptor beta chains derived from one specimen sequenced in a study of metastatic and nonmetastatic thyroid tumors (dated by TCRdb to 2018 to 2021). Before undergoing thyroid surgery, none of the patients had been given any kind of treatment. Receptors were amplified or captured by PCR. Sequenced on an Illumina HiSeq 4000. TCRdb's own reprocessing of the public reads used fastp at Q25 and MiXCR and kept productive beta chains. In this sample the table shows roughly 48,000 clones, under 20% of which occur a single time. The biggest ten clones account for about 3% of the sample. Sequenced: blood. Source of these receptors: a female donor with papillary thyroid cancer or a benign thyroid nodule (not recorded which). Some clones in this sample may be carry-over from other donors' samples.

This clone was found many times. A much more abundant neighbour one base away suggests this may be a read error. In the same sample, other DNA sequences code for this CDR3. The J gene is TRBJ1-1, the V gene TRBV28, with 8 bases aligning to TRBD1. Germline V gene lookup returns CDR1 MDHEN and CDR2 SYDVKM. The CDR3 contains 14 residues. CDR3 region: CASSPGQGGTEAFF. Here the CDR3 DNA reads TGTGCCAGCAGTCCCGGACAGGGCGGGACTGAGGCTTTCTTT.

There are many counts of this clone. Within the sample, other DNA sequences also encode this same CDR3. The rearrangement joins TRBV6-1 to TRBJ2-5; 7 bases match TRBD2. The CDR3 contains 13 residues. The germline V gene has CDR1 MNHNS and CDR2 SASEGT. The V gene end was trimmed by 4 bases and the J gene end by 5 bases; junction bases not matched to a gene: 4. CDR3: CASSAGGRETQYF. In nucleotides, the CDR3 is TGTGCCAGCAGTGCGGGAGGCCGGGAGACCCAGTACTTC.

This clone has ten or more counts. This sequence joins TRBV6-5 and TRBJ2-2; 15 bases fit TRBD2. In germline, CDR1 is MNHEY, CDR2 SVGAGI. The CDR3 totals 18 residues. J lost 7 bases, V lost 2 bases, and 8 bases had no gene match. DNA of the CDR3: TGTGCCAGCAGTTACGAAATGACGGGACTAGCGGGAGGCGGGGAGCTGTTTTTT. Translated, it gives CASSYEMTGLAGGGELFF.

This clone was seen repeatedly, ten times or more. The chain combines TRBV20-1 with TRBJ2-1; D is unresolved. This CDR3 comprises 10 residues. The germline gives CDR1 DFQATT, CDR2 SNEGSKA (reference sequence). Trimming shortened V by 3 bases and J by 8 bases, and 5 bases separated the two germline ends. The CDR3 region is CSASPHEQFF. In DNA, the CDR3 is TGCAGTGCTAGCCCACATGAGCAGTTCTTC.

This clone was recorded at least ten times. The same CDR3 is also encoded by other DNA sequences in this sample. The genes are TRBV19 and TRBJ2-3; tentatively, D is TRBD2 (6 bases). The CDR3 is 14 amino acids. CDR1 is LNHDA, CDR2 SQIVND, per germline (reference sequence). V was cut by 8 bases and J by 4 bases, with 16 bases left in between. CDR3 amino acids: CASLPGVGSDTQYF. The CDR3 DNA is TGTGCCAGTCTCCCGGGGGTCGGTTCAGATACGCAGTATTTT.

This clone was counted many times. The chain carries TRBV20-1 and TRBJ2-3; TRBD2 matches at 11 bases. The junction had 6 bases not matched to a gene; V was cut back by 5 bases and J by 2 bases. Per the germline V gene, CDR1 is DFQATT and CDR2 is SNEGSKA (reference sequence). This CDR3 contains 15 residues. In DNA, the CDR3 is TGCAGTGCTGTTCGACTAGCGGGGAACACAGATACGCAGTATTTT. It translates to CSAVRLAGNTDTQYF.

This clone was recorded a few times. The V call is TRBV28, the J call TRBJ1-3; D is uncertain. CDR1 is MDHEN, CDR2 SYDVKM, per germline. This CDR3 has 14 residues. V gave up 6 bases and J gave up 0 bases, with 9 bases separating them. This chain's CDR3 is CASSAIHSGNTIYF. The DNA for the CDR3 is TGTGCCAGCAGCGCAATACACTCTGGAAACACCATATATTTT.

In this sample, this clone turned up many times. This chain uses TRBV18 with TRBJ1-1, with 8 nucleotides matching TRBD1. Germline V gene sequence: CDR1 KGHSH, CDR2 LQKENI. The CDR3 runs 15 residues. The ends lost 6 bases at V and 3 bases at J; junction bases unmatched: 9. CDR3 coding DNA: TGTGCCAGCTCTCCCAGGACAGGGTGGGACACTGAAGCTTTCTTT. It yields the protein CASSPRTGWDTEAFF.

In its sample, this clone was seen many times. The V and J genes are TRBV6-1 and TRBJ2-6; TRBD1 agrees at 9 bases. CDR3 length: 16 residues. V shed 6 bases, J shed 0 bases, and the junction held 3 bases outside the gene matches. The germline gives CDR1 MNHNS, CDR2 SASEGT. The CDR3 spells CASREDRGSGANVLTF. CDR3 DNA: TGTGCCAGCAGGGAGGACAGGGGCTCTGGGGCCAACGTCCTGACTTTC.

This clone was seen at least ten times. The rearrangement links TRBV12-3 or TRBV12-4 to TRBJ1-2, with a tentative D call TRBD1 (6 bases). V lost 3 bases and J 5 bases, leaving 13 bases between the germline ends. The CDR3 has 14 amino acids. The CDR3 loop is CASSLGAGRYGYTF. DNA for the CDR3: TGTGCCAGCAGTTTGGGGGCCGGGAGGTATGGCTACACCTTC.

In the case of this clone: This sequence may be a read error, since a much larger clone differs from it by one base. The V gene is TRBV2, the J gene TRBJ2-3; D perhaps matches TRBD2 (6 bases). The CDR3 totals 17 residues. Germline CDR1 reads SNHLY; CDR2 reads FYNNEI. The chain's CDR3 is CASSTLGGISSTDTQYF. CDR3 nucleotide sequence: TGCGCCAGCAGTACCCTGGGCGGGATCTCAAGCACAGATACGCAGTATTTT.

This clone was counted many times. This may stem from a read error, because a much larger clone lies one nucleotide away. The chain couples TRBV7-8 to TRBJ2-1; D not certain. Germline assignment: CDR1 SGHVS and CDR2 FQNEAQ. V lost 1 base, J lost 8 bases, and 3 bases lay in between. This CDR3 contains 11 residues. CDR3 sequence: CASSLVYEQFF. CDR3 sequence (DNA): TGTGCCAGCAGCTTAGTGTATGAGCAGTTCTTC.

This clone has ten or more counts. V and J are TRBV6-1 and TRBJ2-1, with TRBD1 as a possible D gene (6 bases). Germline V gene lookup returns CDR1 MNHNS and CDR2 SASEGT. The CDR3 length is 13 residues. The V end was cut by 7 bases, the J end by 4 bases, with 11 bases between. The CDR3 nucleotides read TGTGCCAGCATCAGGGGCGAGTACAATGAGCAGTTCTTC. The encoded protein is CASIRGEYNEQFF.

There are many counts of this clone. This chain joins TRBV5-1 and TRBJ2-7; tentative D call: TRBD2 (5 bases). The CDR3 sequence is 13 residues long. CDR1 SGHRS and CDR2 YFSETQ come from the germline V gene. The V and J ends lost 3 bases and 10 bases respectively, with 17 bases between them. CDR3 nucleotide sequence: TGCGCCAGCAGCTGGGAGCCGGCAACCCTCCAGTACTTC. Its protein product is CASSWEPATLQYF. Filled out from reference TRBV5-1 and TRBJ2-7, the complete variable domain reads KAGVTQTPRYLIKTRGQQVTLSCSPISGHRSVSWYQQTPGQGLQFLFEYFSETQRNKGNFPGRFSGRQFSNSRSEMNVSTLELGDSALYLCASSWEPATLQYFGPGTRLTVT.

This clone has a count of ten or more. The chain employs TRBV11-3 and TRBJ2-1; D ambiguous. The CDR3 is 14 amino acids. Germline assignment: CDR1 SGHNT and CDR2 YENEEA. V lost 5 bases to trimming and J lost 5 bases, with 13 bases between them. The CDR3 region is CASSRGRAHNEQFF. The CDR3 bases are TGTGCCAGCAGCCGAGGCCGGGCTCACAATGAGCAGTTCTTC.

Comments on this clone: With a much larger clone just one base away, this may be a read error. The chain is built from TRBV28 and TRBJ1-5; weak D call: TRBD1 (6 bases). This CDR3 spans 14 amino acids. Germline CDR1 and CDR2: MDHEN and SYDVKM. Here the CDR3 reads CANSFEAGVQPQHF. The CDR3 nucleotides read TGTGCCAACAGTTTTGAGGCAGGGGTTCAGCCCCAGCATTTT. The complete variable domain, with remaining parts taken from reference TRBV28 and TRBJ1-5, reads DVKVTQSSRYLVKRTGEKVFLECVQDMDHENMFWYRQDPGLGLRLIYFSYDVKMKEKGDIPEGYSVSREKKERFSLILESASTNQTSMYLCANSFEAGVQPQHFGDGTRLSIL.

The chain recombines TRBV25-1 with TRBJ1-1; 10 positions agree with TRBD1. The V and J ends lost 3 bases and 6 bases, in that order; junction bases with no gene match: 7. CDR1 MGHDK and CDR2 SYGVNS come from the germline V gene. CDR3 length: 15 amino acids. The CDR3: CASSDLGTGASEAFF. The CDR3 coding sequence is TGTGCCAGCAGTGATCTCGGGACAGGGGCGTCTGAAGCTTTCTTT.

This clone was observed many times. V and J are TRBV15 and TRBJ2-3; the D is unclear. The germline gives CDR1 LNHNV, CDR2 YYDKDF (reference sequence). V was clipped by 1 base and J by 4 bases, with 12 bases between them. The CDR3 consists of 15 residues. This CDR3 reads CATSRALSASDTQYF. The CDR3 nucleotides are TGTGCCACCAGCAGAGCCCTGAGCGCATCAGATACGCAGTATTTT.

Of note for this clone: Mismatch with germline at one junction end may stem from a read error. The J gene is TRBJ2-2, the V gene TRBV7-6; tentatively, D is TRBD1 or TRBD2 (6 bases each). Germline loops: CDR1 SGHVS, CDR2 FNYEAQ. This CDR3 region has 17 residues. The chain's CDR3 is CASSLEGGGVNTWELFF. In DNA, the CDR3 is TGTGCCAGCAGCTTAGAGGGGGGCGGAGTGAACACCTGGGAGCTATTTTTT. The variable domain in full, with the rest retrieved from reference TRBV7-6 and TRBJ2-2, is GAGVSQSPRYKVTKRGQDVALRCDPISGHVSLYWYRQALGQGPEFLTYFNYEAQQDKSGLPNDRFSAERPEGSISTLTIQRTEQRDSAMYRCASSLEGGGVNTWELFFGEGSRLTVL.

This clone has a count of ten or more. This chain links TRBV28 with TRBJ1-5; D gene ambiguous. Trimming took 5 bases from V and 6 from J, leaving 14 bases between them. The CDR3 runs to 14 residues. Germline CDR1 MDHEN, CDR2 SYDVKM. For the CDR3, the DNA is TGTGCCAGCAGTACCCCCCCGAGTACTCAGCCCCAGCATTTT. It codes for CASSTPPSTQPQHF.

This clone has ten or more counts. The rearrangement joins TRBV2 to TRBJ1-5; D remains unclear. The CDR3 covers 14 residues. Germline assignment: CDR1 SNHLY and CDR2 FYNNEI. The ends were cut back, 3 bases at V and 1 base at J, with 7 bases in the middle. DNA of the CDR3: TGTGCCAGCAGTGACATAACGAGCAATCAGCCCCAGCATTTT. This encodes CASSDITSNQPQHF.

This clone counts as medium-sized. The chain's CDR3 is CASSWSSFNEQYF. The CDR3 DNA sequence: TGTGCCAGCAGTTGGTCTAGTTTCAACGAGCAGTACTTC. The genes are TRBV12-3 or TRBV12-4 and TRBJ2-7; D gene ambiguous. The CDR3 consists of 13 residues. V was cut by 4 bases and J by 5 bases, with 12 bases left in between.

This clone has at least ten counts. The junction departs from germline at one end; a sequencing error may be responsible. V usage is TRBV6-1 and J usage is TRBJ2-1, with TRBD2 matching over 7 bases. The CDR3 length is 16 residues. Per germline, CDR1 MNHNS and CDR2 SASEGT. This chain's CDR3 is CASREEEGGAYNEQFF. In DNA form, the CDR3 reads TGTGCCAGCAGAGAAGAGGAGGGAGGGGCCTACAATGAGCAGTTCTTC.

In its sample, this clone was seen a few times. The chain recombines TRBV6-2 or TRBV6-3 with TRBJ2-6; the D gene is possibly TRBD2 (6 bases). The CDR3 consists of 16 residues. V lost 6 bases, J lost 1 base, and 13 bases lay in between. The V gene's germline CDR1 is MNHEY and CDR2 SVGEGT. Here the CDR3 reads CASRDLGGSGANVLTF. For the CDR3, the DNA is TGTGCCAGCAGGGACCTTGGGGGGTCTGGGGCCAACGTCCTGACTTTC.

There are many counts of this clone. The rearrangement links TRBV11-2 to TRBJ1-5; a weak D match, TRBD1 (6 bases). Trimming pared 5 bases from V and 7 bases from J, leaving 12 bases between. There are 13 residues in the CDR3. Germline loops: CDR1 SGHAT, CDR2 FQNNGV. In DNA, the CDR3 is TGTGCCAGCAGCCCCCCCGGGGGCCAGCCCCAGCATTTT. Its protein is CASSPPGGQPQHF.

In this sample, this clone turned up a few times. The DNA of the CDR3 is TGTGCCAGCAGGGGCAAGAGAATAGCCAAAAACATTCAGTACTTC. This gives the protein CASRGKRIAKNIQYF. The V call is TRBV28, the J call TRBJ2-4; D unresolved. This CDR3 comprises 15 residues. The V end lost 6 bases, the J end lost 0 bases, and 12 bases lay between the germline ends. CDR1 is MDHEN and CDR2 is SYDVKM in the germline V gene.

This chain uses TRBV28 with TRBJ1-5; D possibly corresponds to TRBD1 (6 bases). The CDR3 covers 16 residues. V gave up 5 bases and J gave up 12 bases, with 26 bases separating them. The germline gives CDR1 MDHEN, CDR2 SYDVKM. CDR3 nucleotide sequence: TGTGCCAGCAGTACACCCGGGACACGGGACCGGGGGTACCAGCATTTT. The encoded protein is CASSTPGTRDRGYQHF.

There are many counts of this clone. This chain uses TRBV28 with TRBJ2-7, with D uncertain. CDR3 length equals 12 residues. Per germline, CDR1 MDHEN and CDR2 SYDVKM. Trimming took off 11 bases at V and 2 bases at J, with 13 bases between the two ends. The CDR3 DNA reads as TGTGCCGCCGAACGACATGCCTACGAGCAGTACTTC. It specifies CAAERHAYEQYF. The entire variable domain, with the rest obtained from reference TRBV28 and TRBJ2-7, is as follows: DVKVTQSSRYLVKRTGEKVFLECVQDMDHENMFWYRQDPGLGLRLIYFSYDVKMKEKGDIPEGYSVSREKKERFSLILESASTNQTSMYLCAAERHAYEQYFGPGTRLTVT.

This clone was counted at least ten times. The CDR3 nucleotides are TGCAGTGCTCTGGGACAGGGTGGAGGCACAGATACGCAGTATTTT. Protein sequence: CSALGQGGGTDTQYF. This chain joins TRBV20-1 and TRBJ2-3; 9 nucleotides align to TRBD1. V lost 5 bases, J lost 1 base, and 7 bases stayed unmatched. The CDR3 loop spans 15 amino acids. Germline lookup yields CDR1 DFQATT and CDR2 SNEGSKA (reference sequence).

A word on this clone: Germline and junction disagree at one end, which may indicate a read error. The V gene is TRBV30, the J gene TRBJ2-2; 10 nucleotides match TRBD2. The CDR3 sequence is 17 residues long. Germline CDR1 and CDR2: GTSNPN and SVGIG (reference sequence). CDR3 coding DNA: TGTGCCCGGAGTAGGGCTAGCGGGAGTCTCATAACCGGGGAGTTGTTTTTT. Translation gives CARSRASGSLITGELFF.